This T cell receptor beta chain comes out of a study of blood T cells in healthy people across ages. The study isolated at least 6.5 million PBMCs from each sample. Study-level results: Total diversity from one million sequenced T cells was likely underestimated. A greater number of naive CD4+ cells and higher diversity distinguished long-lived donors from aged donors. Percentage of naive T cells showed a strong correlation with TCR beta diversity.

A second PCR of about 6 to 11 cycles used a sample-barcoded 5' primer and a J-beta primer mix. TCRdb re-called the 5' RACE reads through MiXCR, storing one row per CDR3 protein. This sample has about 720,000 distinct CDR3 sequences, with around a fifth found just once. Note on this clonotype: Antigen specificity is unknown.

The germline V gene has CDR1 MNHNS and CDR2 SASEGT. Trimming shortened V by 6 bases and J by 0 bases, and 15 bases separated the two germline ends. The CDR3 covers 17 residues. The V call is TRBV6-1, the J call TRBJ2-6; D possibly uses TRBD1 or TRBD2 (5 bases each). This receptor was obtained from a man between 70 and 80 years old in good health. Sequencing input: blood. In nucleotides, the CDR3 is TGTGCCAGCAGACGGGGCTACGAGCTCTCTGGGGCCAACGTCCTGACTTTC. It specifies CASRRGYELSGANVLTF.